Included here is one T cell receptor beta chain sequence, with context. Its antigen is unidentified. The data belong to a study of T cell responses to AZD1222 COVID-19 vaccine. General study points: Nearly half of spike-specific TCRs reportedly go after variant regions that carry no mutations. Repertoire collection took place solely once the T cell response had peaked.

In germline, CDR1 is SGHTS, CDR2 YDEGEE. The CDR3 loop spans 12 amino acids. Trimming pared 4 bases from V and 2 bases from J, leaving 6 bases between. Using immunoSEQ multiplex PCR, the repertoire was profiled, and TCRdb retains in-frame clones only, with some absent. The repertoire consists of approximately 180,000 clones, with about nine tenths occurring once and the leading ten covering 2% to 3%. The material was peripheral blood, obtained on day 0 of AZD1222 vaccination. This TCR was recovered from an adult in good health. This rearrangement joins TRBV5-8 to TRBJ1-1; D gene uncertain. Here the CDR3 DNA reads TGTGCCAGCAGCCCCCTTAACACTGAAGCTTTCTTT. It encodes CASSPLNTEAFF.